This T cell receptor beta chain was identified in a study of T cells after yellow fever vaccination. Broader study findings: Most primary-vaccination clones reappeared after the booster (less than 98% CD4, about 88% CD8). Clonotypes found in both CD4 and CD8 compartments made up a small share.

The V gene's germline CDR1 is ENHRY and CDR2 SYGVKD. This CDR3 has 18 amino acids. V was clipped by 0 bases and J by 4 bases, with 18 bases between them. TCRdb used MiXCR to reprocess the 5' RACE reads, holding one entry per CDR3 protein. The table shows a few hundred thousand distinct CDR3 sequences, with 8.5% to 10% occurring only once. This clonotype was counted only a few times. The antigen remains unidentified. The V call is TRBV10-3, the J call TRBJ2-2; either TRBD1 or TRBD2 may fit D (5 bases each). This TCR was sampled from a young man who received the YFV17D yellow fever vaccine. The sample was CD4+ T cells sorted from PBMCs, taken 5 days after the yellow fever booster vaccination. The CDR3 sequence: CAISESFLGEIGTGELFF. The CDR3 DNA sequence: TGTGCCATCAGTGAGTCGTTTCTGGGGGAGATTGGCACCGGGGAGCTGTTTTTT.